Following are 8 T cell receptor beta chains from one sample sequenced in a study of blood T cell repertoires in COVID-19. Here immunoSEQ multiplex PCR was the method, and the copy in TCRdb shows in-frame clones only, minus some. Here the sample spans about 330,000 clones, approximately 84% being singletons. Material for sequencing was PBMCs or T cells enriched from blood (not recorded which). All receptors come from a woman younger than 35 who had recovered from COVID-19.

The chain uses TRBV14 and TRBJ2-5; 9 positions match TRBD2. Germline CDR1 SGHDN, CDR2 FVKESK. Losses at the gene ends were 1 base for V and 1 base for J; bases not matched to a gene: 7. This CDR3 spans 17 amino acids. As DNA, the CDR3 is TGTGCCAGCAGCCAAGGAGTAGCGGGGGCCCTCCAAGAGACCCAGTACTTC. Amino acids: CASSQGVAGALQETQYF.

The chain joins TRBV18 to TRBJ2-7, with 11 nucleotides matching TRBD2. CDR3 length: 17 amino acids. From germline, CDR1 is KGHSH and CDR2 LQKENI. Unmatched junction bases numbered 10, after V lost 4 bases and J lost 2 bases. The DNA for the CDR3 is TGTGCCAGCTCACTTCAGACGTTAGCGGGGGGGCCCTACGAGCAGTACTTC. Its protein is CASSLQTLAGGPYEQYF.

CDR3 residues: CASSELAGGAGELFF. CDR3 in DNA: TGCGCCAGCAGTGAATTAGCGGGAGGGGCCGGGGAGCTGTTTTTT. This chain uses TRBV5-1 with TRBJ2-2, with 11 bases lining up with TRBD2. Germline V gives CDR1 SGHRS, CDR2 YFSETQ. CDR3 length: 15 residues. The J segment lost 6 bases and the V segment lost 5 bases, leaving 6 bases of the junction unmatched.

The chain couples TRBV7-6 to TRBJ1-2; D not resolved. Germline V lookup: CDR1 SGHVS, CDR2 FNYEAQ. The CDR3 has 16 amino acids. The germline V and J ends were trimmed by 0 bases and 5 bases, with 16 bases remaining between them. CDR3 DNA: TGTGCCAGCAGCTTAGCGGTTGGCAGCGTGCTGTATGGCTACACCTTC. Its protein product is CASSLAVGSVLYGYTF.

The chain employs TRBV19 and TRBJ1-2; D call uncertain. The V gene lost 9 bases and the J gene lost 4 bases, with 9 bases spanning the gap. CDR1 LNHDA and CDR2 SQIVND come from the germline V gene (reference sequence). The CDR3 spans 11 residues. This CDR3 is CASRAIYGYTF. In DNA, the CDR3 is TGTGCCAGCAGAGCGATCTATGGCTACACCTTC.

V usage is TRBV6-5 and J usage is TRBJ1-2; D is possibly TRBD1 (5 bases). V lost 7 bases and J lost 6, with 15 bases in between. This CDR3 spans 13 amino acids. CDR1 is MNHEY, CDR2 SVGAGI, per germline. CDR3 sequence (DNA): TGTGCCAGCACCCTAACCCCGGGGGATGGCTACACCTTC. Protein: CASTLTPGDGYTF.

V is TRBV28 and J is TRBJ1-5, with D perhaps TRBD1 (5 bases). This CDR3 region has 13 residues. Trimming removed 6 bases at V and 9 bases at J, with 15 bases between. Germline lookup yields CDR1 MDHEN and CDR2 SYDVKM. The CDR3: CASRSGVRGPQHF. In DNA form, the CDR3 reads TGTGCCAGCAGAAGCGGGGTGAGGGGGCCCCAGCATTTT.

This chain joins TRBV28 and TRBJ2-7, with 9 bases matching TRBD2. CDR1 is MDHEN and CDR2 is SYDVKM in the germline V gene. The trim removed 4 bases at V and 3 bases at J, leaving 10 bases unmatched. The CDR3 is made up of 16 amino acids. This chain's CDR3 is CASSSHGTSTGYEQYF. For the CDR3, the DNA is TGTGCCAGCAGTTCCCACGGGACTAGCACAGGCTACGAGCAGTACTTC. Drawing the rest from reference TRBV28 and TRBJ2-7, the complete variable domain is DVKVTQSSRYLVKRTGEKVFLECVQDMDHENMFWYRQDPGLGLRLIYFSYDVKMKEKGDIPEGYSVSREKKERFSLILESASTNQTSMYLCASSSHGTSTGYEQYFGPGTRLTVT.